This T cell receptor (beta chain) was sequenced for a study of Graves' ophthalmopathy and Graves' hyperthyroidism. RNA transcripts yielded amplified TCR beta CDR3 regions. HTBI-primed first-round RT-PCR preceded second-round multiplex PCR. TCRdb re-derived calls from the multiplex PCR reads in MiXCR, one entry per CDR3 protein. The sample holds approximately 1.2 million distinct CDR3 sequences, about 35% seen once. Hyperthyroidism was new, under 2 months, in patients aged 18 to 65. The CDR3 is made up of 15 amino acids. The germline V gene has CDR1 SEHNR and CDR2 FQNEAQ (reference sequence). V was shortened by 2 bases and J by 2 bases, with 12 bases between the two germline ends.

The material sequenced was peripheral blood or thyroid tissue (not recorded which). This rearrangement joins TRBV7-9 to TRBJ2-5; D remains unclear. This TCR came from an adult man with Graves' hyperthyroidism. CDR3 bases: TGTGCCAGCAGCTTATTTTCCTCGGAACAAGAGACCCAGTACTTC. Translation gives CASSLFSSEQETQYF. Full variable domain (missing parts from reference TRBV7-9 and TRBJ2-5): DTGVSQNPRHKITKRGQNVTFRCDPISEHNRLYWYRQTLGQGPEFLTYFQNEAQLEKSRLLSDRFSAERPKGSFSTLEIQRTEQGDSAMYLCASSLFSSEQETQYFGPGTRLLVL.